This T cell receptor (beta chain) emerged from a study of shared clonotypes between healthy human individuals. Whole-study context: A donor's plate count was three for CD4 naive and three for CD4 memory; CD8 naive had two and CD8 memory one.

V gave up 2 bases and J gave up 4 bases; unmatched junction bases: 3. This CDR3 contains 14 residues. Germline V gene lookup returns CDR1 ENHRY and CDR2 SYGVKD. Assay used: immunoSEQ multiplex PCR; TCRdb lists only in-frame clones, some missing. The sample contains 2,500,000 or so clones, approximately 92% of which appear only once. General observations from the study: Sorted-subset samples were not fully sequenced, rarefaction indicated. When naive CD4 clonotypes were compared across several donors, approximately 5% were shared. Naive subsets usually exceeded memory subsets in estimated richness.

Worth noting for this clone: Its antigen is unidentified.

The rearrangement joins TRBV10-3 to TRBJ2-7; 9 bases are a match to TRBD2. The receptor was isolated from a man aged 18 to 29 in good health. The sequenced sample consisted of naive CD4+ T cells sorted from blood. The subset: CD45RA+ positively selected. CDR3 protein: CAISEVSGSYEQYF. CDR3 DNA: TGTGCCATCAGTGAGGTTAGCGGGAGTTACGAGCAGTACTTC.